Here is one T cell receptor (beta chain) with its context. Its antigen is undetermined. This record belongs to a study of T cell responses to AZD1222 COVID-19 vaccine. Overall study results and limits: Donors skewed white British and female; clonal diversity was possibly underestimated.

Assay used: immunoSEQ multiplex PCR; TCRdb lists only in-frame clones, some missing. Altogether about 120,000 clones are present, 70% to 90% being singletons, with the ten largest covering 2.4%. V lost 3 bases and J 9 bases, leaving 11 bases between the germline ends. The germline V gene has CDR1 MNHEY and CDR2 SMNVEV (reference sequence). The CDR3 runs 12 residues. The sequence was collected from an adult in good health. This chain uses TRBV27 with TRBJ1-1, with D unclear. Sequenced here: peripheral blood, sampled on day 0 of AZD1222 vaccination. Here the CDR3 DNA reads TGTGCCAGCAGTTTTTCGGCAGGCAAAGCTTTCTTT. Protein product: CASSFSAGKAFF.